In this sample, the clone carrying this T cell receptor beta chain turned up a few times. Antigen: not known. This record belongs to a study of naive and memory T cell subsets. Findings and caveats of the study: TCR transcript changes with activation or differentiation may affect this RNA method.

The SP2 primer and nested alpha and beta constant region primers amplified ligated cDNA in four rounds. For blood and skin samples, reverse transcription used TCR alpha and beta constant primers. TCRdb re-called the 5' RACE reads with MiXCR, one entry per CDR3 protein. The data contain over 50,000 distinct CDR3 sequences, over 6% of them singletons. An oligonucleotide containing a UMI was ligated to the 3' end of TCR cDNA. Adult healthy volunteers gave 2.5 ml peripheral blood for whole-blood RNA. Unsorted total RNA, roughly 1 to 1,100 ng, was DNase treated before reverse transcription. The V end was cut by 7 bases, the J end by 0 bases, with 19 bases between. CDR1 is SGHAT, CDR2 FQNNGV, per germline. The CDR3 runs to 17 residues.

The V gene is TRBV11-2, the J gene TRBJ2-1; D remains ambiguous. The TCR was taken from a female donor in good health. The CDR3: CASTQEARPSSYNEQFF. The CDR3 DNA follows: TGTGCCAGCACCCAAGAAGCGCGTCCGAGCTCCTACAATGAGCAGTTCTTC. Full variable domain (rest looked up from reference TRBV11-2 and TRBJ2-1): EAGVAQSPRYKIIEKRQSVAFWCNPISGHATLYWYQQILGQGPKLLIQFQNNGVVDDSQLPKDRFSAERLKGVDSTLKIQPAKLEDSAVYLCASTQEARPSSYNEQFFGPGTRLTVL.